This T cell receptor (beta chain) emerged from a study of blood T cell repertoires in COVID-19. As for the study in general: COVID-19 samples, acute and convalescent, were from the United States, Italy and Spain.

In the original analysis: Reference gene primers were amplified, and this amplification served to estimate nucleated cell counts. Libraries were prepared by immunoSEQ multiplex PCR; TCRdb keeps only in-frame clonotypes and omits some of them. The DNA gave D and trimming, while V, J and clone size come from that table. The sample includes 55,000 to 70,000 clones, around 84% seen only once; the top ten take roughly 4%. With 2 bases removed from V and 8 bases from J, the gap between germline ends came to 15 bases. This CDR3 has 15 residues. CDR1 and CDR2 from the germline V gene are MNHNS and SASEGT. This rearrangement joins TRBV6-1 to TRBJ1-4, with D maybe TRBD1 (5 bases). Sequenced: peripheral blood. The sequence was obtained from a man aged 50 or older with acute or convalescent COVID-19. The CDR3, as DNA: TGTGCCAGCAGTGAAACTCAGGGCAAATTCGAAAAACTGTTTTTT. This translates into CASSETQGKFEKLFF.